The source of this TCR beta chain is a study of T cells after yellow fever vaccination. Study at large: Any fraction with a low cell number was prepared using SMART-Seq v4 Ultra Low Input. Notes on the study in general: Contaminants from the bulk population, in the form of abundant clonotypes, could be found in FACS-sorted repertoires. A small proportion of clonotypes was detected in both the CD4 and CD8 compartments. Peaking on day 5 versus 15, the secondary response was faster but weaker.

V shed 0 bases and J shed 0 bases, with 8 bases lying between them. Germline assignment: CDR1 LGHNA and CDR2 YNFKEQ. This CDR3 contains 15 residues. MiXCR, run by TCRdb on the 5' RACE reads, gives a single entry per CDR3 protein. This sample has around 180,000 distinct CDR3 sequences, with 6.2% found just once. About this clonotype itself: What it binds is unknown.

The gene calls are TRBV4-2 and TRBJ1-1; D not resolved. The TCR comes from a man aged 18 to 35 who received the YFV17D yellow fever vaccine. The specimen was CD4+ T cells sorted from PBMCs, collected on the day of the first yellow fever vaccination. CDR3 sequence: CASSQDTFMNTEAFF. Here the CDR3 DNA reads TGTGCCAGCAGCCAAGATACATTCATGAACACTGAAGCTTTCTTT.